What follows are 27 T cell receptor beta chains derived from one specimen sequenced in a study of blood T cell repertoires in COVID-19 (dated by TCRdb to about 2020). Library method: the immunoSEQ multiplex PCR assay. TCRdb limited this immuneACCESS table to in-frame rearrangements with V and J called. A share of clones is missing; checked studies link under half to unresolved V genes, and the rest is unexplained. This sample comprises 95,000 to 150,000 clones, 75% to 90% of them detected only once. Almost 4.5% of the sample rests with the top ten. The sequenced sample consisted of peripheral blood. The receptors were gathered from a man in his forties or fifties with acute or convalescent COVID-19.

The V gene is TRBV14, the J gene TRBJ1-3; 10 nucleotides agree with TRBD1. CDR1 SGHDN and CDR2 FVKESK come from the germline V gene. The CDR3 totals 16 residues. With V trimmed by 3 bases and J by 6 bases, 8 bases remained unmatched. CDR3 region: CASSQDRGTFANTIYF. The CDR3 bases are TGTGCCAGCAGCCAGGACAGGGGGACCTTCGCAAACACCATATATTTT. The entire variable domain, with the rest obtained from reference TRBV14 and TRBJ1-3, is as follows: EAGVTQFPSHSVIEKGQTVTLRCDPISGHDNLYWYRRVMGKEIKFLLHFVKESKQDESGMPNNRFLAERTGGTYSTLKVQPAELEDSGVYFCASSQDRGTFANTIYFGEGSWLTVV.

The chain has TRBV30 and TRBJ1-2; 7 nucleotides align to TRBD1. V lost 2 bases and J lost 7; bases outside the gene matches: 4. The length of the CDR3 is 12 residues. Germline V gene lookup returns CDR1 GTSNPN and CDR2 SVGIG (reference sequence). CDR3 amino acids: CAWSKGAGGYTF. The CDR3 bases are TGTGCCTGGAGTAAGGGGGCGGGTGGCTACACCTTC.

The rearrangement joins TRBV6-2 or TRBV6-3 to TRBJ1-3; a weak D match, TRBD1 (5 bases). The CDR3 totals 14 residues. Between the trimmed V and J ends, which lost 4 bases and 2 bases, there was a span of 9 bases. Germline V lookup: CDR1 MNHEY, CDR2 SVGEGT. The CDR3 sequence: CASSWTPAGNTIYF. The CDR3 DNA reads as TGTGCCAGCAGTTGGACACCAGCTGGAAACACCATATATTTT.

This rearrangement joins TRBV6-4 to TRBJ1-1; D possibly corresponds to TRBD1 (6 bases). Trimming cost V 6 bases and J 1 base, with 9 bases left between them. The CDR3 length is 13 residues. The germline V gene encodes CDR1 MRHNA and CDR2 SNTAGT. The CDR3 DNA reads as TGTGCCAGCAGCACAGGGTCGAACACTGAAGCTTTCTTT. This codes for CASSTGSNTEAFF.

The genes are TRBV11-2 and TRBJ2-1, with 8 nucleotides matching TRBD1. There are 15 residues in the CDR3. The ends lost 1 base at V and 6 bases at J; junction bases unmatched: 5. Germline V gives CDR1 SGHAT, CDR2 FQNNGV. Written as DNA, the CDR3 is TGTGCCAGCAGCTTAGCGCCAGGGACAGGCAATGAGCAGTTCTTC. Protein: CASSLAPGTGNEQFF. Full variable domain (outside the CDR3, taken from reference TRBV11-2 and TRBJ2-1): EAGVAQSPRYKIIEKRQSVAFWCNPISGHATLYWYQQILGQGPKLLIQFQNNGVVDDSQLPKDRFSAERLKGVDSTLKIQPAKLEDSAVYLCASSLAPGTGNEQFFGPGTRLTVL.

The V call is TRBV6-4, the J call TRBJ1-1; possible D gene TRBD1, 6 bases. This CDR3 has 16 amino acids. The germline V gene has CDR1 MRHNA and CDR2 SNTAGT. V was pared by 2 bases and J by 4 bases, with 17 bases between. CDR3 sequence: CASSDPAKGGGTEAFF. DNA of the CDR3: TGTGCCAGCAGTGACCCCGCTAAGGGGGGGGGCACTGAAGCTTTCTTT.

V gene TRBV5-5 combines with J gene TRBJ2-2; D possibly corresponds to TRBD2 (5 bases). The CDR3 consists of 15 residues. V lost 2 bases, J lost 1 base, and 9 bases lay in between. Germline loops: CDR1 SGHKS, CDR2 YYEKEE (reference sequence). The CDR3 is CASSFAGMNTGELFF. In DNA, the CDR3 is TGTGCCAGCAGCTTCGCCGGGATGAACACCGGGGAGCTGTTTTTT.

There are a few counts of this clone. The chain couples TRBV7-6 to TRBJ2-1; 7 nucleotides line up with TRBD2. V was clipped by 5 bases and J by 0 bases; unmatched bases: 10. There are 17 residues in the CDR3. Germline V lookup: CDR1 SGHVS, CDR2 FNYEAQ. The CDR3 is CASSPGGWGSSYNEQFF. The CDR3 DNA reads TGTGCCAGCAGCCCGGGGGGATGGGGGAGCTCCTACAATGAGCAGTTCTTC.

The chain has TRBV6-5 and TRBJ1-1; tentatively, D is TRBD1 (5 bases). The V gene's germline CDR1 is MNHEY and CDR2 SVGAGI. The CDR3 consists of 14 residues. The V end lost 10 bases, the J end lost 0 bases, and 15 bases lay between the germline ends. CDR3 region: CAIGRALMNTEAFF. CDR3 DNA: TGTGCCATCGGCAGGGCACTTATGAACACTGAAGCTTTCTTT.

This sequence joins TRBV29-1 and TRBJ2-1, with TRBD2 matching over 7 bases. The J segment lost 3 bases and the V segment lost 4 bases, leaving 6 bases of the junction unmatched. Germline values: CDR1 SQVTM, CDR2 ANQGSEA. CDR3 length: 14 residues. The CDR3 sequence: CSVGGGNSYNEQFF. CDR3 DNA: TGCAGCGTTGGGGGGGGGAATAGCTACAATGAGCAGTTCTTC.

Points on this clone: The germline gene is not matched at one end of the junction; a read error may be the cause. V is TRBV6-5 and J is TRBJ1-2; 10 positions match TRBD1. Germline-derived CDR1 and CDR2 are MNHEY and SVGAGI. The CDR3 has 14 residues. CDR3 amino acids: CASRRQGAKYGYTF. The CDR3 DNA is TGTGCCAGCAGAAGACAGGGGGCTAAATATGGCTACACCTTC.

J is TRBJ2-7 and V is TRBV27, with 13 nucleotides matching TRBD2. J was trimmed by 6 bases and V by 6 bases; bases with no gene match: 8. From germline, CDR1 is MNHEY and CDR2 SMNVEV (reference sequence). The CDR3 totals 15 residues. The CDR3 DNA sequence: TGTGCCAGCAGCCCGACTAGCGGGAGGTTTGGCGAGCAGTACTTC. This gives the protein CASSPTSGRFGEQYF.

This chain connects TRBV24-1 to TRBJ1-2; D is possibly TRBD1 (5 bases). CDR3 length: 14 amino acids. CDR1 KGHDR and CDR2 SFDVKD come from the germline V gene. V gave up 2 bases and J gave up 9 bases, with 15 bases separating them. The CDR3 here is CATSDSGGLLRYTF. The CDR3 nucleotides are TGTGCCACCAGTGATTCCGGGGGTTTATTACGCTACACCTTC.

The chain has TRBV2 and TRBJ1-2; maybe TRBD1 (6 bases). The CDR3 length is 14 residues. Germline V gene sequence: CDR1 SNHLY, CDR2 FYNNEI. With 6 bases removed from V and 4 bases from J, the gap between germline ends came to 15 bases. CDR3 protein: CASSRGAGSYGYTF. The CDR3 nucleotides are TGTGCCAGCAGCCGGGGGGCAGGGAGCTATGGCTACACCTTC.

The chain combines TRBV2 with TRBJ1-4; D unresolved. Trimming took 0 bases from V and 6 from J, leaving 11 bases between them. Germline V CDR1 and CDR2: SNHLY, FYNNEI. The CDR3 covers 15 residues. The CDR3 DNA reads TGTGCCAGCAGTGAAGCCCTGGAGTGGGATGAAAAACTGTTTTTT. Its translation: CASSEALEWDEKLFF.

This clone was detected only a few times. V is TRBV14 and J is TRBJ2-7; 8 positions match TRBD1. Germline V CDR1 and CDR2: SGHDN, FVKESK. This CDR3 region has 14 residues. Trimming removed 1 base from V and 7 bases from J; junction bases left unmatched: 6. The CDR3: CASSQVQGAGEQYF. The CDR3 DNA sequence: TGTGCCAGCAGCCAAGTCCAGGGGGCGGGGGAGCAGTACTTC.

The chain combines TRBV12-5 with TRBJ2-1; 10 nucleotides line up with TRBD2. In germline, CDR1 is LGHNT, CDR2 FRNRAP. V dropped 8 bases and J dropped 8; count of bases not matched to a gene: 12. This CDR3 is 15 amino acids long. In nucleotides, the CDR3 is TGTGCTAGTACCCCGGGCGCGACTAGCGGGTATGAGCAGTTCTTC. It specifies CASTPGATSGYEQFF.

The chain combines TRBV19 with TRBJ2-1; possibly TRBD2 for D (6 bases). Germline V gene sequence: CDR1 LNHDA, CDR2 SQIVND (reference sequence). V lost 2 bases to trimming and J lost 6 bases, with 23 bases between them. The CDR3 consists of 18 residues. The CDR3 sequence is CASSIRPGAALYRNEQFF. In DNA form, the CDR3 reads TGTGCCAGTAGTATAAGGCCGGGAGCGGCACTTTACCGCAATGAGCAGTTCTTC.

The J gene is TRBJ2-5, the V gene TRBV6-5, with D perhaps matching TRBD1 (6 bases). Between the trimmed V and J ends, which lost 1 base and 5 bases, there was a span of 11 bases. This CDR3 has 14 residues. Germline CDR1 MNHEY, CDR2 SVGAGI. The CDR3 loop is CASSYWGQGETQYF. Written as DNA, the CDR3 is TGTGCCAGCAGTTACTGGGGACAAGGGGAGACCCAGTACTTC.

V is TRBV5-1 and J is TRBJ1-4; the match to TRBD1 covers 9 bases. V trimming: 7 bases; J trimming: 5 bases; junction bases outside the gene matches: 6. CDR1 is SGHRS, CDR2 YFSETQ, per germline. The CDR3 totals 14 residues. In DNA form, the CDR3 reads TGCGCCAGCGGTTCCGGGACAGGGAATGAAAAACTGTTTTTT. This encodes CASGSGTGNEKLFF.

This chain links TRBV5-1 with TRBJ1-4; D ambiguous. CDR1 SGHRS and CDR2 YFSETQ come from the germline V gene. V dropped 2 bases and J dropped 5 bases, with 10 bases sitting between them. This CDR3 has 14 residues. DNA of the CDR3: TGCGCCAGCAGCTTAAGCGGTTGGAATGAAAAACTGTTTTTT. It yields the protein CASSLSGWNEKLFF. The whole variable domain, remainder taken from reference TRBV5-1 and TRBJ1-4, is KAGVTQTPRYLIKTRGQQVTLSCSPISGHRSVSWYQQTPGQGLQFLFEYFSETQRNKGNFPGRFSGRQFSNSRSEMNVSTLELGDSALYLCASSLSGWNEKLFFGSGTQLSVL.

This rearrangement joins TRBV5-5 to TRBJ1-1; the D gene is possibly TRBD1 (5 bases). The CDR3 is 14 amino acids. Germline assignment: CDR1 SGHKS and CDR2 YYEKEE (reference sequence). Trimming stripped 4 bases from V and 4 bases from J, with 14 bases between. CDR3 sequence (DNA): TGTGCCAGCAGCGATTTGGGGGGAGGCACTGAAGCTTTCTTT. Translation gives CASSDLGGGTEAFF.

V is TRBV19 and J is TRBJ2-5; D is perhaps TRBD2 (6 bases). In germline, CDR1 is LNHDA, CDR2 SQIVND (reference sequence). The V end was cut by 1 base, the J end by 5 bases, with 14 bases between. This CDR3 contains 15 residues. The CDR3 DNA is TGTGCCAGTAGTATAGGGGGGACTGAATCGGAGACCCAGTACTTC. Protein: CASSIGGTESETQYF. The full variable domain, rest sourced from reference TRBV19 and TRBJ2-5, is DGGITQSPKYLFRKEGQNVTLSCEQNLNHDAMYWYRQDPGQGLRLIYYSQIVNDFQKGDIAEGYSVSREKKESFPLTVTSAQKNPTAFYLCASSIGGTESETQYFGPGTRLLVL.

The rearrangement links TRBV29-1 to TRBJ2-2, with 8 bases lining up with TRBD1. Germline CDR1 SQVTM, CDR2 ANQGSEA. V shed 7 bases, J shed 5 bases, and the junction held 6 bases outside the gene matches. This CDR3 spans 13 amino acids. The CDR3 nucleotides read TGCAGCGCGGACAGGGACGTAACCGGGGAGCTGTTTTTT. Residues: CSADRDVTGELFF.

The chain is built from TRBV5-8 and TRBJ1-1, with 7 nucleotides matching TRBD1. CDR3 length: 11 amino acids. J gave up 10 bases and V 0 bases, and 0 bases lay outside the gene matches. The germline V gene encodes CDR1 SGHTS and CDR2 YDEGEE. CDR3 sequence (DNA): TGTGCCAGCAGCTTGGGACAGGGAGCTTTCTTT. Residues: CASSLGQGAFF.

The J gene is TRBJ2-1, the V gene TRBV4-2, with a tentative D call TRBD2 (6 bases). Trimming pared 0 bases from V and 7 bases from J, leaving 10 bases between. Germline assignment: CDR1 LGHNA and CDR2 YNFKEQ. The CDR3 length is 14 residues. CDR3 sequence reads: CASSQEGTYNEQFF. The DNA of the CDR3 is TGTGCCAGCAGCCAAGAGGGGACTTATAATGAGCAGTTCTTC.

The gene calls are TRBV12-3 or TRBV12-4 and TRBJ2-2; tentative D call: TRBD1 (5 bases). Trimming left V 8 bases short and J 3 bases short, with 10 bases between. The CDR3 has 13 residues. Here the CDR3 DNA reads TGTGCCAGCGGACAAGGCGACACCGGGGAGCTGTTTTTT. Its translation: CASGQGDTGELFF.